This T cell receptor (beta chain) was identified in a study of T cells after yellow fever vaccination. Points from the study as a whole: The secondary response was weaker but peaked faster, day 5 versus 15.

This CDR3 region has 15 residues. V was pared by 7 bases and J by 6 bases, with 8 bases of the junction left unmatched. Germline V gives CDR1 SEHNR, CDR2 FQNEAQ (reference sequence). Template switching by 5'RACE produced TCR cDNA, adding a universal primer site and UMIs. MiXCR was run by TCRdb on the 5' RACE reads, yielding one entry per CDR3 protein. The data contain about 320,000 distinct CDR3 sequences, approximately 4% of them singletons. This clonotype was seen at least ten times. Its antigen is unidentified. Sample: PBMCs, taken 15 days after the yellow fever booster vaccination. The receptor was derived from a man aged 18 to 30 who received the YFV17D yellow fever vaccine. The chain combines TRBV7-9 with TRBJ2-1, with 11 nucleotides matching TRBD2. CDR3 protein: CASTPGLAGPNEQFF. In DNA form, the CDR3 reads TGTGCCAGCACCCCCGGACTAGCGGGTCCCAATGAGCAGTTCTTC.